This T cell receptor (beta chain) derives from a study of regulatory T cells in long-lasting Graves disease. The time point was: persistent/refractory GD, antithyroid drugs over 5 years with positive TRAb. RNA extracted from PBMCs served as the sequencing template. Building the TCR beta libraries relied on iRepertoire HTBI primers, and CDR3 regions underwent Arm-PCR. TCRdb re-called the multiplex PCR reads with MiXCR, one entry per CDR3 protein. The sample carries about 460,000 distinct CDR3 sequences, about 20% recorded once. This clonotype was detected many times. The CDR3 is 14 amino acids. The V and J ends lost 8 bases and 2 bases respectively, with 18 bases between them. The V gene's germline CDR1 is SQVTM and CDR2 ANQGSEA.

This clonotype was sampled from a female donor with Graves disease. The V gene is TRBV29-1, the J gene TRBJ2-5; D possibly uses TRBD1 or TRBD2 (6 bases each). This material consisted of peripheral blood mononuclear cells (PBMCs), taken when the disease was refractory, from a patient treated with antithyroid drugs. The CDR3 DNA reads as TGCAGCTCCTGGGGGGTTCAGGGGCAAGAGACCCAGTACTTC. Encoded protein: CSSWGVQGQETQYF.